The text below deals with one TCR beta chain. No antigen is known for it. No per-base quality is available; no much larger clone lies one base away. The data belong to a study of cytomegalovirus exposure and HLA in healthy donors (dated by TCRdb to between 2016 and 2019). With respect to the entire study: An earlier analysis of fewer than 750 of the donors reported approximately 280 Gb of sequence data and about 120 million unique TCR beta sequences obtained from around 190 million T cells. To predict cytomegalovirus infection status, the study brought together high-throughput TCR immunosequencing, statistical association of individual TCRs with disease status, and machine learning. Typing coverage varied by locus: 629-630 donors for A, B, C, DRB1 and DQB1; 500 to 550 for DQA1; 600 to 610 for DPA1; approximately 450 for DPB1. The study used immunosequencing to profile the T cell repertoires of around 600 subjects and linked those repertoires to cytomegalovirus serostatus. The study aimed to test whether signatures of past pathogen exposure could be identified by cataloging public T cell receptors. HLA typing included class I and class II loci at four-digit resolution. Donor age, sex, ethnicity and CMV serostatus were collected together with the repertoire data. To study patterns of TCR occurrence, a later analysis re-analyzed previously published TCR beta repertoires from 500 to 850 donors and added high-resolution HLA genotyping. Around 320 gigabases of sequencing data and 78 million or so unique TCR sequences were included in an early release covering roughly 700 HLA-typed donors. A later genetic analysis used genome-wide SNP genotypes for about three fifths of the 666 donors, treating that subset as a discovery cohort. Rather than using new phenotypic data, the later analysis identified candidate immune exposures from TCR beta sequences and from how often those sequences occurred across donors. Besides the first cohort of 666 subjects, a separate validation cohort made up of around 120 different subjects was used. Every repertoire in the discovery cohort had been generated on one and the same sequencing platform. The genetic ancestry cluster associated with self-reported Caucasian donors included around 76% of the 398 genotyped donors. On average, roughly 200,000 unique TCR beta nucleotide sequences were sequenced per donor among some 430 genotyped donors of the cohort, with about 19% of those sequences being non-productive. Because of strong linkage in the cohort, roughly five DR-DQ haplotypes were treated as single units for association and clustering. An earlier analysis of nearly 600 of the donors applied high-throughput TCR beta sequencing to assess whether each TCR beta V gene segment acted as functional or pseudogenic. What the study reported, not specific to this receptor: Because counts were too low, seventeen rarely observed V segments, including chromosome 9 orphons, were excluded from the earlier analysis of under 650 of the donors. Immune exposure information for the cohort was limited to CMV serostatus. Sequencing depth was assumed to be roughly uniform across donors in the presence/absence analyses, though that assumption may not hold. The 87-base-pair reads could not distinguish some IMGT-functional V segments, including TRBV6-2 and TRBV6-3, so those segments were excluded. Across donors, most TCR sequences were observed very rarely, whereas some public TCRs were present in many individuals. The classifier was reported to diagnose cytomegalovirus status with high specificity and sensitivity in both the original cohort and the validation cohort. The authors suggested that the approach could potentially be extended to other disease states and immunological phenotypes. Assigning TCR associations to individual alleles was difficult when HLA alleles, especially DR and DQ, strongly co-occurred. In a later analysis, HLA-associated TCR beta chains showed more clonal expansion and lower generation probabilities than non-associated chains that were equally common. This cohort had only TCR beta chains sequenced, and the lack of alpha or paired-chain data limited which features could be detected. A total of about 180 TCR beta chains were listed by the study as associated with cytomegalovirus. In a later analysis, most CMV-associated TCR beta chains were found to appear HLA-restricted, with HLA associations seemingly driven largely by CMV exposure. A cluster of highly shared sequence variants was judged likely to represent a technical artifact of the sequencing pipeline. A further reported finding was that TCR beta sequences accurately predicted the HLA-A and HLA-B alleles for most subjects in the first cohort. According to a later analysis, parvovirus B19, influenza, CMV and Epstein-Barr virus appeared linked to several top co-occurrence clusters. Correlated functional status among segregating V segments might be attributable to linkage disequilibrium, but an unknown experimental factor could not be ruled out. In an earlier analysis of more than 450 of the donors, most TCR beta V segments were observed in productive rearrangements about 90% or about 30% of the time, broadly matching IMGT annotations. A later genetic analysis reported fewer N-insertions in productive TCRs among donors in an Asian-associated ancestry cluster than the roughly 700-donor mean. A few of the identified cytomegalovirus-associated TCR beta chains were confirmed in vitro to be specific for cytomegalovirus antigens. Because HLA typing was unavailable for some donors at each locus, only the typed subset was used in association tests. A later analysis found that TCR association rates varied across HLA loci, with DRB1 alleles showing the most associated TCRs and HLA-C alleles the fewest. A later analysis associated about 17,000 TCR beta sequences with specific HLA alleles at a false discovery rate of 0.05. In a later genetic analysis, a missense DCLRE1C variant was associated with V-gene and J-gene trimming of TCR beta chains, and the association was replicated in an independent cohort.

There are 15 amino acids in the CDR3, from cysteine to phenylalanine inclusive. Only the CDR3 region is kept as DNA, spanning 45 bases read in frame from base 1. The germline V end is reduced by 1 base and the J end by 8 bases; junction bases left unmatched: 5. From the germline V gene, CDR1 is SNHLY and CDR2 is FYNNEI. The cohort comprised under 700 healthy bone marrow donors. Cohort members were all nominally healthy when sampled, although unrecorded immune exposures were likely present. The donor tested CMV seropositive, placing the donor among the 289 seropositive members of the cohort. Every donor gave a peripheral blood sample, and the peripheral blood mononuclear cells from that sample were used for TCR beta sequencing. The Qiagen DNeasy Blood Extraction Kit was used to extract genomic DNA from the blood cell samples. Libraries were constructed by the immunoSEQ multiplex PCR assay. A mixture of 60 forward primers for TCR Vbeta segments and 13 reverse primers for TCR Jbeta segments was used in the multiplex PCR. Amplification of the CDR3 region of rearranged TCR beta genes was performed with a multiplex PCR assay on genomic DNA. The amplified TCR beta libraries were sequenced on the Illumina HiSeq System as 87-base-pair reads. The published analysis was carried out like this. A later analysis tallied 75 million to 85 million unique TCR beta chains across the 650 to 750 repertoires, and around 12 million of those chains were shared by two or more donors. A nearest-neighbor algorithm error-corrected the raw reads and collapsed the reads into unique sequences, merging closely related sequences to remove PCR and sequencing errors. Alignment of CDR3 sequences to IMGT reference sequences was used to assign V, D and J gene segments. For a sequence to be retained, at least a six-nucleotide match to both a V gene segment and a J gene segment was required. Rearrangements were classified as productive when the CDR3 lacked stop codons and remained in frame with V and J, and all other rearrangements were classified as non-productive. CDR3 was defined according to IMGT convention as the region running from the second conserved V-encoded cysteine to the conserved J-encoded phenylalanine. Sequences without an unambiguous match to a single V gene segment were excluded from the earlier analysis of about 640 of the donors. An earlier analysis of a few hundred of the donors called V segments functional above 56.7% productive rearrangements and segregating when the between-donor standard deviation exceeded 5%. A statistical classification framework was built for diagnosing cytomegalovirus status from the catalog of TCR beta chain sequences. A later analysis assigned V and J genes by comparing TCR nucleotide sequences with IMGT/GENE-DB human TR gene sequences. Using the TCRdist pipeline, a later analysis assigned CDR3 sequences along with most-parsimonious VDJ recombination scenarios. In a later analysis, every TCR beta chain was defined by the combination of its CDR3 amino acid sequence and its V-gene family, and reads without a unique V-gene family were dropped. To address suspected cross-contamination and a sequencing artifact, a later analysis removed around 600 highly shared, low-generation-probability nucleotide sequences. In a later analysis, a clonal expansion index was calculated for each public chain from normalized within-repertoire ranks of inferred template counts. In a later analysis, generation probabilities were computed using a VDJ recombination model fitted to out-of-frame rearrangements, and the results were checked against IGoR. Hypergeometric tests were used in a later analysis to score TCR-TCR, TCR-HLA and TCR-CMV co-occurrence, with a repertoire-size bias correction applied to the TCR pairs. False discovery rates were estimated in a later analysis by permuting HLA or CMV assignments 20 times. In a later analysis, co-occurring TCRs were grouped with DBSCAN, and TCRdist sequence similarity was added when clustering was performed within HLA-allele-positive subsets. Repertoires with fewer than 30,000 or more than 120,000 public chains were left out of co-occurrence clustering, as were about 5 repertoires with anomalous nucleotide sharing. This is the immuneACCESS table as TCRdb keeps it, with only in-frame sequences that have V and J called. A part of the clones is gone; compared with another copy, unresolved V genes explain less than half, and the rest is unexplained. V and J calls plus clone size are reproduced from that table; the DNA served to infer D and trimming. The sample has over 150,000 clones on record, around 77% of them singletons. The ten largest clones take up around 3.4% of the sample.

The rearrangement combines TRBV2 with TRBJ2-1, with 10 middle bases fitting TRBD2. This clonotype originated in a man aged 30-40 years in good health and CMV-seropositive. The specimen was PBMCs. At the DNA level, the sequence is TGTGCCAGCAGTGAAGTAGCGGGGGGTAGGCATGAGCAGTTCTTC. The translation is CASSEVAGGRHEQFF.